Given below is one TCR beta chain in context. What it recognizes is unknown. The entry originates in a study of shared clonotypes between healthy human individuals. The wider study: A few men and two women, aged 18 to 49, were donors.

Study-level points and caveats: As a rule, naive subsets had a larger estimated richness than memory subsets.

Generated by immunoSEQ multiplex PCR, the TCRdb table keeps only in-frame clones and is missing some. The sample has roughly 600,000 clones, 98% seen once. In the naive CD8 group, cells lacked CD45RO and were positively selected for CCR7, so terminally differentiated effector memory CD45RA+ cells were left out. Germline V lookup: CDR1 MNHEY, CDR2 SVGAGI. The CDR3 consists of 13 residues. Trimming stripped 5 bases from V and 7 bases from J, with 15 bases between. The source of this sequence is a man aged 25-40 years in good health. The sample was naive CD8+ T cells sorted from blood. The chain recombines TRBV6-5 with TRBJ2-7, with a tentative D call TRBD1 (6 bases). The CDR3 nucleotides are TGTGCCAGCAGTACTGCACAGGGCGGGGAGCAGTACTTC. It specifies CASSTAQGGEQYF.